This TCR beta chain originates from a study of beta chain features in type 1 diabetes. Across the whole study: Age and gender were similar between patients and healthy donors, as were cell yields.

The CDR3 sequence is 15 residues long. Trimming cost V 1 base and J 0 bases, with 6 bases left between them. Germline V gene lookup returns CDR1 SGHTA and CDR2 FQGNSA. Every isolated RNA sample was fully reverse transcribed, so sequencing captured expressed TCRB transcripts. The repertoire was sequenced with immunoSEQ multiplex PCR; TCRdb's copy has only in-frame clones and lacks some. The sample holds around 320,000 clones; around 15% are singletons and the top ten take 6.7%. This clone was recorded a few times. The specimen was central memory CD4+ T cells from blood. The J gene is TRBJ2-2, the V gene TRBV7-2; D is unclear. This sequence was found in a man aged 25-40 years in good health. CDR3 amino acids: CASSLGSSNTGELFF. The CDR3 nucleotides read TGTGCCAGCAGCTTAGGGAGTTCGAACACCGGGGAGCTGTTTTTT.